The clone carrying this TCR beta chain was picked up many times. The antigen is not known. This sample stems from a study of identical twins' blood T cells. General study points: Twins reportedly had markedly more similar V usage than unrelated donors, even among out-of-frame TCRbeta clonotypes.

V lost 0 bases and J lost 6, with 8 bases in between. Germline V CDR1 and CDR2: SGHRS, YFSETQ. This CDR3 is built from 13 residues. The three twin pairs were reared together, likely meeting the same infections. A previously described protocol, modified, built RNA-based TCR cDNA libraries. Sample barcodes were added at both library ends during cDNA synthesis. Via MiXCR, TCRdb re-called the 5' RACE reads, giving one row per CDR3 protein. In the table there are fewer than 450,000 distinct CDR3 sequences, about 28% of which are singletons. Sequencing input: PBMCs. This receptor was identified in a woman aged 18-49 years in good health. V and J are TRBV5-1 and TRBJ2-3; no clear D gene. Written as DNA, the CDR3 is TGCGCCAGCAGCTTGGGACCCACGGATACGCAGTATTTT. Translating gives CASSLGPTDTQYF.